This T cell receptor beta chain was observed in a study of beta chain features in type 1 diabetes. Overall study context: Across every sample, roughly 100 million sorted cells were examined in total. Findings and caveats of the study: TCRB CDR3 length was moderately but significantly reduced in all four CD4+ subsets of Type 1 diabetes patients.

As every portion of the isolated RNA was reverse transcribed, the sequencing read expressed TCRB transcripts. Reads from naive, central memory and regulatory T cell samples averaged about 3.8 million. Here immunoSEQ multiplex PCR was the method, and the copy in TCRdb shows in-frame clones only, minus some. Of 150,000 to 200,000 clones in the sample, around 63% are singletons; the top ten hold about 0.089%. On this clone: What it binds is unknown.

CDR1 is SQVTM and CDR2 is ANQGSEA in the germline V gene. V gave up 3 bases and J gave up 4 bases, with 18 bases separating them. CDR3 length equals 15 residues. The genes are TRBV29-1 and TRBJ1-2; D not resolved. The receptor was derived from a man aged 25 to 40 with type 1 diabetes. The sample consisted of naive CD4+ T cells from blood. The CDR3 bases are TGCAGCGTTGATGCATGGACTCTAAAACCCTATGGCTACACCTTC. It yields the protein CSVDAWTLKPYGYTF.